This T cell receptor beta chain was captured by sequencing in a study of OX40 agonist ivuxolimab in advanced cancers. Study summary: Earlier treatment with anti-PD-1, anti-PD-L1 or anti-CTLA-4 was permitted, and around 36% had received some.

There are 13 residues in the CDR3. Germline assignment: CDR1 SNHLY and CDR2 FYNNEI. V lost 3 bases and J 6 bases, leaving 12 bases between the germline ends. Clones were sequenced by immunoSEQ multiplex PCR, and TCRdb holds only the in-frame ones, with some missing. The sample consists of around 140,000 clones, over 75% of them appearing once. The receptor was derived from an adult with an advanced solid tumor such as melanoma, head and neck, liver or kidney cancer. The chain links TRBV2 to TRBJ2-7; perhaps TRBD2 as D (6 bases). Specimen: CD4+ or CD8+ T cells sorted from blood, collected in a trial of the OX40 agonist ivuxolimab. This CDR3 reads CASSEGGWSEQYF. For the CDR3, the DNA is TGTGCCAGCAGTGAGGGAGGCTGGTCCGAGCAGTACTTC.